The TCR beta chain under discussion was sequenced for a study of regulatory T cells in long-lasting Graves disease. Arm-PCR of CDR3 regions and iRepertoire HTBI primers were used to build TCR beta libraries. TCRdb used MiXCR to reprocess the multiplex PCR reads, holding one entry per CDR3 protein. Seen here are more than 450,000 distinct CDR3 sequences, approximately 12% observed once, and the top ten hold approximately 9.6%. This clonotype was detected many times. This CDR3 comprises 16 residues. Trimming pared 0 bases from V and 0 bases from J, leaving 11 bases between. CDR1 and CDR2 (germline): LNHNV, YYDKDF (reference sequence). Specified time point: newly diagnosed GD, antithyroid drugs for less than 3 months. From PBMCs, RNA was extracted and then used to make the TCR library. Investigators report Graves' disease was diagnosed under American Thyroid Association guidelines. The data also belong to a second study, concerning T cells in Graves' hyperthyroidism and ophthalmopathy. According to that study: An initial round of RT-PCR targeting the TCR CDR3 relied on the HTBI primer set.

This TCR was recovered from a woman aged 30 to 39 with Graves disease. The material was peripheral blood mononuclear cells (PBMCs), obtained at new diagnosis, from a patient treated with antithyroid drugs. This chain uses TRBV15 with TRBJ1-1, with a tentative D call TRBD1 (5 bases). The CDR3: CATSRDWGSMNTEAFF. The CDR3 nucleotides are TGTGCCACCAGCAGAGATTGGGGCAGCATGAACACTGAAGCTTTCTTT.